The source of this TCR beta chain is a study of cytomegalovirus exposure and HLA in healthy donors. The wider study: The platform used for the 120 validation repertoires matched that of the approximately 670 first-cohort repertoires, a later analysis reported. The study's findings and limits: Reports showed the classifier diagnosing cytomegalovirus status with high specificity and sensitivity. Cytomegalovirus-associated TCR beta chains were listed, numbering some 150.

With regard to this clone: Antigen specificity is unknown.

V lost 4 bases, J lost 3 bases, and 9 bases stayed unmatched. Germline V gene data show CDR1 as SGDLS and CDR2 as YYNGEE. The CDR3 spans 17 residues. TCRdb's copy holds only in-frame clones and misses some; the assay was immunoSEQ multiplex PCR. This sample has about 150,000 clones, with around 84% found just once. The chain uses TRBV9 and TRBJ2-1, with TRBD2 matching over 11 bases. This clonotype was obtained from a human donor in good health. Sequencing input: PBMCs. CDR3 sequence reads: CASSPRPGTSGYNEQFF. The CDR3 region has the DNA TGTGCCAGCAGCCCTCGTCCCGGGACTAGCGGCTACAATGAGCAGTTCTTC. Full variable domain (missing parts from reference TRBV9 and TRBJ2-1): DSGVTQTPKHLITATGQRVTLRCSPRSGDLSVYWYQQSLDQGLQFLIQYYNGEERAKGNILERFSAQQFPDLHSELNLSSLELGDSALYFCASSPRPGTSGYNEQFFGPGTRLTVL.